This entry is about one T cell receptor (beta chain). This table comes from immunoSEQ multiplex PCR, and its TCRdb copy is limited to in-frame clones, with some not included. The repertoire consists of roughly 85,000 clones, with roughly 73% occurring once and the leading ten covering around 9.4%. The trim removed 1 base at V and 3 bases at J, leaving 3 bases unmatched. The CDR3 has 15 amino acids. CDR1 and CDR2 from the germline V gene are SGHTA and FQGNSA. The sample belongs to a study of blood T cell repertoires in COVID-19. The overall study: Samples representing acute and convalescent COVID-19 were sourced from the United States, Italy and Spain.

The sequencing sample was made of peripheral blood. The origin of this receptor is a human donor in a cohort sampled during active COVID-19. The J gene is TRBJ2-7, the V gene TRBV7-2; 10 nucleotides agree with TRBD1. The CDR3, as DNA: TGTGCCAGCAGCTTAGATCGGGACAGGGGCTACGAGCAGTACTTC. Amino acid sequence: CASSLDRDRGYEQYF.